In this sample, the clone carrying this T cell receptor (beta chain) turned up many times. The data belong to a study of CD8+CD57+ T cells in acquired aplastic anemia. CDR1 LNHDA and CDR2 SQIVND come from the germline V gene (reference sequence). This CDR3 comprises 13 residues. V lost 2 bases and J 4 bases, leaving 7 bases between the germline ends. According to the study, genomic DNA was the template for TCR beta VDJ and CDR3 profiling. TCRdb called the reads again in MiXCR, with one record for every CDR3 protein. This table has 130,000 or so distinct CDR3 sequences, 41% appearing once. This TCR came from a human donor in good health, serving as a control. The V and J genes are TRBV19 and TRBJ2-3; D unclear. The specimen sequenced was sorted CD4+, CD8+, or CD8+CD57+ T cells (not recorded which) from PBMCs. CDR3 sequence: CASSIKLSDTQYF. DNA of the CDR3: TGTGCCAGTAGTATAAAACTGTCAGATACGCAGTATTTT.